This T cell receptor (beta chain) was identified during a study of CXCR3-negative and CXCR3-positive naive CD8 T cells. Study conclusions and caveats: The TRB CDR3s that CXCR3-positive naive cells carried were more hydrophobic than those of CXCR3-negative naive cells.

Germline CDR1 and CDR2: LGHDT and YNNKEL (reference sequence). There are 14 residues in the CDR3. By frequency, this clonotype is medium-sized. Its antigen is still unknown. The libraries of TRB cDNA were constructed through 5' RACE using UMI labels. TCRdb reanalyzed the 5' RACE reads, giving one entry per CDR3 protein sequence and no DNA. This sample's table has approximately 6,900 distinct CDR3 sequences. The TCR comes from a human donor in good health. Some clones in this sample may be carry-over from other donors' samples. J is TRBJ2-1 and V is TRBV3-1. Sequenced material: naive CXCR3+ CD8+ T cells from blood. Specified subset: CD45RO-CCR7+CD27+CD95- naive CD8+ T cells expressing CXCR3 (TNR3+). The CDR3 reads CASSQGASYNEQFF.